This section outlines one T cell receptor (beta chain) sequence together with its context. Antigen: not known. At the DNA level, this CDR3 is encoded by other sequences in the same sample as well. The data were obtained in a study of beta chain features in type 1 diabetes. CD45RO/CCR7/CD25/CD127/CD95/CD27 sorting isolated CD4+ naive, central memory, regulatory and stem cell-like memory cells. The ends were cut back, 1 base at V and 3 bases at J, with 7 bases in the middle. CDR1 is SGHTA, CDR2 FQGNSA, per germline. The CDR3 has 13 amino acids. Since all of the isolated RNA was reverse transcribed, expressed TCRB transcripts were what got sequenced. The read count averaged about 3.6 million across naive, central memory and regulatory T cell samples. Here immunoSEQ multiplex PCR was the method, and the copy in TCRdb shows in-frame clones only, minus some. The sample yields under 900,000 clones, 15% to 20% seen once.

Whole-study results and caveats: High TCR expression in some cells could lead to their over-representation in cDNA sequencing.

The chain carries TRBV7-2 and TRBJ2-7; D is unresolved. The source of this sequence is a woman younger than 35 in good health. Sequenced input: naive CD4+ T cells from blood. The CDR3, as DNA: TGTGCCAGCAGCTTAGGGTGGGGCTACGAGCAGTACTTC. Protein sequence: CASSLGWGYEQYF.